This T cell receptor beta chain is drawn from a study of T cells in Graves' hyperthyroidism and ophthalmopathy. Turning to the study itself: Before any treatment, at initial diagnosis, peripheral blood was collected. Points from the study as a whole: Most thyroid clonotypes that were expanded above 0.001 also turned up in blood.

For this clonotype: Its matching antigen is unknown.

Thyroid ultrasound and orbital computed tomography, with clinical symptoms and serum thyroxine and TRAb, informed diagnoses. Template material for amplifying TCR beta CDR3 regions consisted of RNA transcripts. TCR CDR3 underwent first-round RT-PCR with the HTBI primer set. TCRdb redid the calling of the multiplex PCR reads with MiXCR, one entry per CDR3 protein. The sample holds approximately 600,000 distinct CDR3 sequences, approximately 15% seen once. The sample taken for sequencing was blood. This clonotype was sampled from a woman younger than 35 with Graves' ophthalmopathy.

The DNA of the CDR3 is TGTGCCAGCGGTGGAACAGGCCCCCTTAACTATGGCTACACCTTC. Protein product: CASGGTGPLNYGYTF. The genes are TRBV6-1 and TRBJ1-2, with a possible D match to TRBD1 (5 bases). CDR3 length: 15 amino acids. Between the trimmed V and J ends, which lost 8 bases and 1 base, there was a span of 17 bases. Germline assignment: CDR1 MNHNS and CDR2 SASEGT.